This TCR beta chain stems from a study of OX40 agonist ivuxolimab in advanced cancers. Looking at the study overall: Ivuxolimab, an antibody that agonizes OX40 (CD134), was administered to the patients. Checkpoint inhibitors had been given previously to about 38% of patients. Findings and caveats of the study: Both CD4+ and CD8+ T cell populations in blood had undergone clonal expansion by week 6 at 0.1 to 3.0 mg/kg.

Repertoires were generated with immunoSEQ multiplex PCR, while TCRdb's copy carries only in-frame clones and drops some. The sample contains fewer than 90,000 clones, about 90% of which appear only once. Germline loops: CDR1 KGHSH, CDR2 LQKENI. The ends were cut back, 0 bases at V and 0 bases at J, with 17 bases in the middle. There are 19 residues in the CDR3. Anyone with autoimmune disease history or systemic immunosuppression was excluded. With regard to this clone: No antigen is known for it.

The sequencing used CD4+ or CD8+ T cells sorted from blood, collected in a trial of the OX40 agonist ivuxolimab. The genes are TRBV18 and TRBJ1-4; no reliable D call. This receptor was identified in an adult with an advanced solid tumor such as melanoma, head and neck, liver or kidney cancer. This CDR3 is CASSPPNSGPHATNEKLFF. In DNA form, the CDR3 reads TGTGCCAGCTCACCACCCAACTCTGGGCCCCATGCAACTAATGAAAAACTGTTTTTT.